These T cell receptor beta chains were read from a single sample in a study of cytomegalovirus exposure and HLA in healthy donors. TCRdb's copy holds only in-frame clones and misses some; the assay was immunoSEQ multiplex PCR. The table shows 180,000 or so clones, with 82% occurring only once. Sequencing used PBMCs. These receptors all stem from a man aged 35 to 55 in good health and CMV-seronegative. Both conserved end residues are part of each CDR3. The order of the fields is clone size, V gene, D gene, J gene, CDR3 DNA, CDR3 protein. The D gene is left open where the match is weak. Only some rows state a clone size, as once, few, many or a class for expanded clones.

NA	TRBV4-2	TRBD2	TRBJ2-7	TGTGCCAGCAGCCAAGATCCCGGGGGGGGCTTCCACGAGCAGTACTTC	CASSQDPGGGFHEQYF
NA	TRBV10-3	TRBD2	TRBJ2-3	TGTGCCATCAACACCGGGACTAGCGGGACCTCTAGCACAGATACGCAGTATTTT	CAINTGTSGTSSTDTQYF
NA	TRBV19	NA	TRBJ2-5	TGTGCCAGTAGTGGGGGAGGAGCTAAGCAAGAGACCCAGTACTTC	CASSGGGAKQETQYF
NA	TRBV5-6	NA	TRBJ1-2	TGTGCCAGCAGCCTGGTACAAGGCGGGTATGGCTACACCTTC	CASSLVQGGYGYTF
NA	TRBV4-1	TRBD2	TRBJ2-1	TGCGCCAGCAGCCCTACTAGCGGGGCCTACAATGAGCAGTTCTTC	CASSPTSGAYNEQFF
once	TRBV27	NA	TRBJ2-7	TGTGCCAGCAGTGGAACAGCCCGTGACGAGCAGTACTTC	CASSGTARDEQYF
NA	TRBV30	NA	TRBJ1-5	TGTGCCTGGAGTGTATCTGGGACACCCCAGCATTTT	CAWSVSGTPQHF
NA	TRBV7-2	NA	TRBJ1-4	TGTGCCAGCAGCTTTTCAGGGATAACTAATGAAAAACTGTTTTTT	CASSFSGITNEKLFF
NA	TRBV5-1	NA	TRBJ1-4	TGCGCCAGCCGAGCAGGAACATCTAATGAAAAACTGTTTTTT	CASRAGTSNEKLFF
NA	TRBV5-1	TRBD1	TRBJ1-2	TGCGCCAGCAGCTTGACAGGGGACTATGGCTACACCTTC	CASSLTGDYGYTF
NA	TRBV19	NA	TRBJ2-7	TGTGCCAGCCAACGGGGTCCCTACGAGCAGTACTTC	CASQRGPYEQYF
NA	TRBV4-1	NA	TRBJ2-6	TGCGCCAGCAGCCAAGCCGACCGGGACATCGGCGTCCTGACTTTC	CASSQADRDIGVLTF
NA	TRBV15	TRBD1	TRBJ2-7	TGTGCCACCAGCAGAGACCGACAGGGTCCCTACGAGCAGTACTTC	CATSRDRQGPYEQYF
NA	TRBV9	TRBD1	TRBJ1-2	TGTGCCAGCAGCCGAGGGACAGGTACTAACTATGGCTACACCTTC	CASSRGTGTNYGYTF
few	TRBV7-9	NA	TRBJ2-4	TGTGCCAGCAGCTCGTTTGGAGGGGGCCCCTCCTTAGCCAAAAACATTCAGTACTTC	CASSSFGGGPSLAKNIQYF
once	TRBV7-9	NA	TRBJ2-1	TGTGCCAGCAGGTCGGAGGGGAGGGAGCAGTTCTTC	CASRSEGREQFF
NA	TRBV7-9	NA	TRBJ1-1	TGTGCCAGCAGCTACCGGGACAACCAGAACACTGAAGCTTTCTTT	CASSYRDNQNTEAFF
NA	TRBV7-2	TRBD2	TRBJ2-1	TGTGCCAGCAGCTTCACCGGGACTAGCGGGAGACGCGATGAGCAGTTCTTC	CASSFTGTSGRRDEQFF
NA	TRBV19	NA	TRBJ2-2	TGTGCCAGTCGGTGGGCCGAGAACACCGGGGAGCTGTTTTTT	CASRWAENTGELFF
NA	TRBV6-5	NA	TRBJ1-3	TGTGCCAGCAGTTACTCGGTTGACAGGCTTGGAAACACCATATATTTT	CASSYSVDRLGNTIYF
NA	TRBV6-1	TRBD1	TRBJ1-6	TGTGCCAGCAGAAGAGACAGGGGGCGGGGTTCACCCCTCCACTTT	CASRRDRGRGSPLHF
NA	TRBV14	TRBD1	TRBJ1-6	TGTGCCAGCAGCCGGGACAGGCATCCTTCTTTTTCACCCCTCCACTTT	CASSRDRHPSFSPLHF
NA	TRBV7-9	TRBD1	TRBJ2-7	TGTTCCAGCAGTCTGACCGGGACAGGGACCTACGAGCAGTACTTC	CSSSLTGTGTYEQYF
NA	TRBV6-1	NA	TRBJ2-7	TGTGCCAGCCGAGATCGACTAGGCTACAATTACGAGCAGTACTTC	CASRDRLGYNYEQYF
NA	TRBV13	TRBD1	TRBJ1-4	TGTGCCAGCAGCTTCCGACAGGGTCTGAATGAAAAACTGTTTTTT	CASSFRQGLNEKLFF
NA	TRBV7-3	NA	TRBJ2-1	TGTGCCAGCAGCTTAAAAGGGGGGGACTACAATGAGCAGTTCTTC	CASSLKGGDYNEQFF
NA	TRBV7-2	TRBD1	TRBJ1-6	TGTGCCAGCAGCTTGACAGGGGGTGGAAATTCACCCCTCCACTTT	CASSLTGGGNSPLHF
once	TRBV6-5	NA	TRBJ2-1	TGTGCCAGCAGTTCCTCGGGGGCGCGGTACAATGAGCAGTTCTTC	CASSSSGARYNEQFF
NA	TRBV5-1	NA	TRBJ1-2	TGCGCCAGCAGCTTGGAAGGGGCAGGGTCCAACTATGGCTACACCTTC	CASSLEGAGSNYGYTF
NA	TRBV9	TRBD1	TRBJ2-4	TGTGCCAGCAGTCTTTCACAGGGGCTAGCCAAAAACATTCAGTACTTC	CASSLSQGLAKNIQYF
NA	TRBV28	NA	TRBJ1-5	TGTGCCAGCAGGGGAGGTAGGCAGCCCCAGCATTTT	CASRGGRQPQHF
NA	TRBV10-3	TRBD2	TRBJ2-1	TGTGCCATCAGTGAACTAGCGGGAGCGGATGAGCAGTTCTTC	CAISELAGADEQFF
once	TRBV6-1	TRBD2	TRBJ2-1	TGTGCCAGCAGGAGGGAGGGGATTGACAATGAGCAGTTCTTC	CASRREGIDNEQFF
NA	TRBV7-7	NA	TRBJ2-3	TGTGCTAGCAGCCAGGGAAGCACAGATACGCAGTATTTT	CASSQGSTDTQYF
NA	TRBV5-4	TRBD1	TRBJ1-2	TGTGCCAGCAGACTGACAGGGGGCGCGTCCTATGGCTACACCTTC	CASRLTGGASYGYTF
NA	TRBV6-5	NA	TRBJ2-2	TGTGCCAGCAGCTCTACCGGACAGTATGGGCTGTTTTTT	CASSSTGQYGLFF
NA	TRBV28	NA	TRBJ2-1	TGTGCCAACGCGGGCGGGGATTACAATGAGCAGTTCTTC	CANAGGDYNEQFF
NA	TRBV2	NA	TRBJ2-7	TGTGCCAGCAACGACGCGGGGGAGCAGTACTTC	CASNDAGEQYF
NA	TRBV30	TRBD1	TRBJ2-1	TGTGCCTGGAGTGGACAGGGGAATGAGCAGTTCTTC	CAWSGQGNEQFF
once	TRBV7-6	NA	TRBJ1-5	TGTGCCAGCAGCTTAACGGGGGGCCAGGCCGCGCAGCCCCAGCATTTT	CASSLTGGQAAQPQHF
NA	TRBV11-3	TRBD2	TRBJ2-1	TGTGCCAGCAGCCCCCGTAGCGGGGGCTACAATGAGCAGTTCTTC	CASSPRSGGYNEQFF
NA	TRBV10-1	NA	TRBJ1-5	TGCGCCAGCAGTGACCGGACATACTATTATAGCAATCAGCCCCAGCATTTT	CASSDRTYYYSNQPQHF
NA	TRBV7-8	NA	TRBJ1-2	TGTGCCAGCAGCCACAATCCCCAGGGCTCTCCTAACTATGGCTACACCTTC	CASSHNPQGSPNYGYTF
NA	TRBV7-9	NA	TRBJ2-5	TGTGCCAGCAGCTTAGGGACGGGAAGGGAGACCCAGTACTTC	CASSLGTGRETQYF
once	TRBV19	TRBD1	TRBJ2-4	TGTGCCAGTAGACAGGGGAACATTCAGTACTTC	CASRQGNIQYF